Below, one TCR beta chain is given with its context. The antigen it binds to is not known. No base quality values were provided; no much bigger clone lies one nucleotide off. The instrument was an Illumina MiSeq. In TCRdb, the public reads were trimmed at Q25 with fastp and aligned with MiXCR, with productive beta chains retained. Every CDR3 protein is listed once, alongside the most common genes and DNA of its rows. A total of 15,000 to 20,000 distinct CDR3 sequences appear in this sample, 22% of them only once. The top ten hold about 13% of the sample. From its cysteine to its phenylalanine, the CDR3 spans 16 amino acids. Only the CDR3 DNA is retained, 48 bases long and in frame from the first base. Trimming at the junction amounts to 2 bases on V and 0 bases on J, and the germline ends lie 11 bases apart. The germline V gene yields MNHEY for CDR1 and SVGAGI for CDR2. The data originate from a study of liver allograft versus peripheral blood T cells (dated by TCRdb to about 2020). Turning to the overall study: The study compared the T cell receptor repertoires present in transplanted livers with the repertoires present in the peripheral blood of liver transplant recipients.

Results and caveats for the whole study, not just this receptor: T cell receptor repertoires inside liver allografts were reported to be different from the repertoires detected in peripheral blood.

The rearrangement joined TRBV6-5 to TRBJ1-3; the D gene identity is not certain. This clonotype was obtained from a human patient who had a liver transplant. Some T cells seen after a transplant may have their origin in the graft donor. For the CDR3, the sequence is CASSYRRQSSGNTIYF. The nucleotides are TGTGCCAGCAGTTACCGTAGGCAGAGCTCTGGAAACACCATATATTTT.